This T cell receptor beta chain originates from a study of shared clonotypes between healthy human individuals. Study outcomes and limitations: Generation probability values for non-shared clonotypes were lower than those for clonotypes shared by all four donors. For sorted subsets, rarefaction showed incomplete sequencing despite large depth. Apart from blood, nothing was sampled; tissue repertoires likely differ. When naive CD4 clonotypes were compared across a handful of donors, approximately 4.9% were shared.

This clone has a handful of counts. Its target is unknown. Sequencing was performed with immunoSEQ multiplex PCR; in TCRdb, only in-frame clones are kept and a portion is missing. The data hold 2.3 million or so clones, with approximately 95% observed a single time. CDR1 SQVTM and CDR2 ANQGSEA come from the germline V gene. This CDR3 is built from 10 residues. The V end lost 7 bases, the J end lost 5 bases, and 5 bases lay between the germline ends. This clonotype was sampled from a man aged 18 to 30 in good health. Some clones in this sample may be carry-over from other donors' samples. This chain joins TRBV29-1 and TRBJ1-4, with D uncertain. The sample comprised naive CD4+ T cells from PBMCs. The subset is: CD45RA+ positively selected. The CDR3 is CSAINEKLFF. The CDR3 bases are TGCAGCGCAATCAATGAAAAACTGTTTTTT. Full variable domain (missing parts from reference TRBV29-1 and TRBJ1-4): SAVISQKPSRDICQRGTSLTIQCQVDSQVTMMFWYRQQPGQSLTLIATANQGSEATYESGFVIDKFPISRPNLTFSTLTVSNMSPEDSSIYLCSAINEKLFFGSGTQLSVL.